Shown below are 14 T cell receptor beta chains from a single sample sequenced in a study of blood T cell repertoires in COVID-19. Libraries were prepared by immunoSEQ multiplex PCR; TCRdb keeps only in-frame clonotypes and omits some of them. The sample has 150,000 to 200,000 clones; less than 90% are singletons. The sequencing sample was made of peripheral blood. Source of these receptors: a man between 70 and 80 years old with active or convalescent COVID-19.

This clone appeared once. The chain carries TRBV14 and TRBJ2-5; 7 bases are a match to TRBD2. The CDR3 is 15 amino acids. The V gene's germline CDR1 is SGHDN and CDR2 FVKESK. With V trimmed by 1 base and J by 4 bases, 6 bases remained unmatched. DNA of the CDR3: TGTGCCAGCAGCCAAGTCCCGGGGAGGGGAGAGACCCAGTACTTC. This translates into CASSQVPGRGETQYF. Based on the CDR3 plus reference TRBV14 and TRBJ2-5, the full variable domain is EAGVTQFPSHSVIEKGQTVTLRCDPISGHDNLYWYRRVMGKEIKFLLHFVKESKQDESGMPNNRFLAERTGGTYSTLKVQPAELEDSGVYFCASSQVPGRGETQYFGPGTRLLVL.

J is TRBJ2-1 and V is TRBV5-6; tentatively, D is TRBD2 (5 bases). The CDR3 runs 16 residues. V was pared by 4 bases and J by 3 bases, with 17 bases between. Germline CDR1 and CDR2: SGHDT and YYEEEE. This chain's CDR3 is CASSAVTSILYNEQFF. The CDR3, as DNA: TGTGCCAGCAGCGCGGTAACTAGTATCCTCTACAATGAGCAGTTCTTC.

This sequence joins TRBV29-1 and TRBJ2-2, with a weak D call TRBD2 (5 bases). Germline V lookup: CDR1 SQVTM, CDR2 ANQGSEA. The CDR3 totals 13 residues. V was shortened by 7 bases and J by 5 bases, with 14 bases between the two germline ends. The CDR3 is CSAGMLATGELFF. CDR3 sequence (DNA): TGCAGCGCCGGGATGCTGGCGACCGGGGAGCTGTTTTTT.

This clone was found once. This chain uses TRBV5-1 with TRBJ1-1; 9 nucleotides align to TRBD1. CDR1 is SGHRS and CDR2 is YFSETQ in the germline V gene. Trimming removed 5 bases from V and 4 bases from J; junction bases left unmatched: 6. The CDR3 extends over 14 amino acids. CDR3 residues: CASSEQGATTEAFF. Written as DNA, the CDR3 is TGCGCCAGCAGTGAACAGGGGGCGACCACTGAAGCTTTCTTT.

DNA of the CDR3: TGTGCCAGCAGCACAATAGGGGTAGTTAGCACAGATACGCAGTATTTT. This translates into CASSTIGVVSTDTQYF. This chain uses TRBV7-2 with TRBJ2-3; weak D call: TRBD1 (5 bases). V lost 5 bases and J 0 bases, leaving 15 bases between the germline ends. The CDR3 totals 16 residues. Germline lookup yields CDR1 SGHTA and CDR2 FQGNSA.

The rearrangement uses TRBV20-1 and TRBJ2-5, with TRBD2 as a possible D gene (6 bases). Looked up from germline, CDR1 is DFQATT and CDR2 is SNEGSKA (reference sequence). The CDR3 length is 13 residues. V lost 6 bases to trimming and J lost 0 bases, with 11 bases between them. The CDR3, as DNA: TGCAGTGCCAGTCGGGACTACCAAGAGACCCAGTACTTC. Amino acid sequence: CSASRDYQETQYF.

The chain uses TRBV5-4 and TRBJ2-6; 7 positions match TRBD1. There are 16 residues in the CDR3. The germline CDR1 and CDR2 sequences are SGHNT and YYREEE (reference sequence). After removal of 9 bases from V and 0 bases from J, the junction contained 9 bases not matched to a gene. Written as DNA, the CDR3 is TGTGCCACTACAGGGGTCTTTTCCTCTGGGGCCAACGTCCTGACTTTC. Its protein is CATTGVFSSGANVLTF.

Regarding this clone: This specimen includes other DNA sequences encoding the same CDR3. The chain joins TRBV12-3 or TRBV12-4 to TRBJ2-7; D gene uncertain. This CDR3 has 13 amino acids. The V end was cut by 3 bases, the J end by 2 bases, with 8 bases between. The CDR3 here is CASSFSGTYEQYF. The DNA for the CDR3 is TGTGCCAGCAGTTTCTCAGGAACCTACGAGCAGTACTTC.

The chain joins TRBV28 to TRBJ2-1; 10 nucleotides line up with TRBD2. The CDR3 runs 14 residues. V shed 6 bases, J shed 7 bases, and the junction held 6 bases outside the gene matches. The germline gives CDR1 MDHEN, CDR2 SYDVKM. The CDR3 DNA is TGTGCCAGCAGGACAGCGGGAGGGTTAAATGAGCAGTTCTTC. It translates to CASRTAGGLNEQFF.

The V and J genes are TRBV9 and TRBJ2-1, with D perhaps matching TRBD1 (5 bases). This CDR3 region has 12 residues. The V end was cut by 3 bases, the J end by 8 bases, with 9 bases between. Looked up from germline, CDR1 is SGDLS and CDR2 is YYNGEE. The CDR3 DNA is TGTGCCAGCAGCGCCTGGGGCTATGAGCAGTTCTTC. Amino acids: CASSAWGYEQFF. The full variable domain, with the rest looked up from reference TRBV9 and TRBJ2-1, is DSGVTQTPKHLITATGQRVTLRCSPRSGDLSVYWYQQSLDQGLQFLIQYYNGEERAKGNILERFSAQQFPDLHSELNLSSLELGDSALYFCASSAWGYEQFFGPGTRLTVL.

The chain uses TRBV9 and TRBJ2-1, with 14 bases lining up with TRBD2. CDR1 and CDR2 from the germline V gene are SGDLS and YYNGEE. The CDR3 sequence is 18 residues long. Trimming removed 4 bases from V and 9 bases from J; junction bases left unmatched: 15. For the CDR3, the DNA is TGTGCCAGCAGCACACGCTGGGGACTAGCGGGAGTTGGGCTTGAGCAGTTCTTC. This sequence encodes CASSTRWGLAGVGLEQFF.

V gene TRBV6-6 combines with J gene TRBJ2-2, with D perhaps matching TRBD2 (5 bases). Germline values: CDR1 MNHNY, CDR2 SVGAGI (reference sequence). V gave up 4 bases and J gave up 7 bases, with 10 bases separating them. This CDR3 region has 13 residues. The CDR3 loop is CASSSPGNGELFF. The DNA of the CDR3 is TGTGCCAGCAGTTCCCCGGGGAACGGGGAGCTGTTTTTT.

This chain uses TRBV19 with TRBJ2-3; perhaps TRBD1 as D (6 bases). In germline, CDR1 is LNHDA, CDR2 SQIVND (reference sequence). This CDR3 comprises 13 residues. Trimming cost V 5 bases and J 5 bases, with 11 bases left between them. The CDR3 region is CASSVTGRDTQYF. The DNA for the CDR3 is TGTGCCAGTAGTGTGACAGGTAGAGATACGCAGTATTTT.

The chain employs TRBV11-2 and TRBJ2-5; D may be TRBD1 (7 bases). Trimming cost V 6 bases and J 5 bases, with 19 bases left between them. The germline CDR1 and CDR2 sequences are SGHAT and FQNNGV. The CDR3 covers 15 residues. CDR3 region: CASRPPGGTSETQYF. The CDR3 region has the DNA TGTGCCAGCAGGCCTCCAGGGGGGACGAGTGAGACCCAGTACTTC.